The 6 T cell receptor beta chains reported below all come from one sample, sequenced in a study of blood T cell dynamics during melanoma immunotherapy. Assay: immunoSEQ multiplex PCR; the TCRdb copy retains only in-frame clones and omits some. In the table there are 6,000 or so clones, around 90% of which are singletons. The time point denotes: week 3, after first cycle of checkpoint inhibitor. Sequenced material: blood, taken from a patient treated with checkpoint blockade. These receptors all stem from a human donor with melanoma.

The chain is built from TRBV12-5 and TRBJ2-2, with a tentative D call TRBD1 (8 bases). Looked up from germline, CDR1 is LGHNT and CDR2 is FRNRAP. This CDR3 has 18 residues. Trimming shortened V by 0 bases and J by 4 bases, and 18 bases separated the two germline ends. This chain's CDR3 is CASGLVPGNRGGTGELFF. CDR3 bases: TGTGCTAGTGGTTTGGTACCCGGAAACAGGGGGGGCACCGGGGAGCTGTTTTTT.

V is TRBV27 and J is TRBJ2-1; maybe TRBD2 (7 bases). The V end lost 3 bases, the J end lost 6 bases, and 15 bases lay between the germline ends. The CDR3 extends over 15 amino acids. CDR1 is MNHEY and CDR2 is SMNVEV in the germline V gene (reference sequence). The CDR3, as DNA: TGTGCCAGCAGTTTGCCACCGGGGGGCCTCAATGAGCAGTTCTTC. Translated, it gives CASSLPPGGLNEQFF.

The chain uses TRBV11-2 and TRBJ1-1, with D unresolved. V gave up 2 bases and J gave up 4 bases, with 11 bases separating them. The CDR3 totals 14 residues. Germline-derived CDR1 and CDR2 are SGHAT and FQNNGV. The CDR3 region is CASSLSPGSTEAFF. In DNA, the CDR3 is TGTGCCAGCAGCTTATCACCCGGGAGCACTGAAGCTTTCTTT.

This rearrangement joins TRBV5-6 to TRBJ1-1; the D is unclear. Per the germline V gene, CDR1 is SGHDT and CDR2 is YYEEEE. Trimming cost V 4 bases and J 2 bases, with 21 bases left between them. The CDR3 spans 17 residues. The CDR3 sequence: CASSQLRSKKFNTEAFF. The CDR3 DNA reads TGTGCCAGCAGCCAACTCCGGTCAAAGAAGTTCAACACTGAAGCTTTCTTT.

This chain links TRBV7-3 with TRBJ2-2; D ambiguous. Germline lookup yields CDR1 SGHTA and CDR2 FQGTGA. The CDR3 consists of 13 residues. Trimming shortened V by 2 bases and J by 3 bases, and 4 bases separated the two germline ends. The CDR3 protein is CASSLQHTGELFF. The DNA for the CDR3 is TGTGCCAGCAGCTTACAGCACACCGGGGAGCTGTTTTTT. Full variable domain (rest looked up from reference TRBV7-3 and TRBJ2-2): GAGVSQTPSNKVTEKGKYVELRCDPISGHTALYWYRQSLGQGPEFLIYFQGTGAADDSGLPNDRFFAVRPEGSVSTLKIQRTERGDSAVYLCASSLQHTGELFFGEGSRLTVL.

The V gene is TRBV2, the J gene TRBJ2-3, with unresolved D. This CDR3 has 16 amino acids. Germline assignment: CDR1 SNHLY and CDR2 FYNNEI. Trimming left V 11 bases short and J 2 bases short, with 23 bases between. The CDR3 is CAGPMVWRKHTDTQYF. CDR3 DNA sequence: TGTGCCGGTCCCATGGTCTGGCGGAAACACACAGATACGCAGTATTTT.